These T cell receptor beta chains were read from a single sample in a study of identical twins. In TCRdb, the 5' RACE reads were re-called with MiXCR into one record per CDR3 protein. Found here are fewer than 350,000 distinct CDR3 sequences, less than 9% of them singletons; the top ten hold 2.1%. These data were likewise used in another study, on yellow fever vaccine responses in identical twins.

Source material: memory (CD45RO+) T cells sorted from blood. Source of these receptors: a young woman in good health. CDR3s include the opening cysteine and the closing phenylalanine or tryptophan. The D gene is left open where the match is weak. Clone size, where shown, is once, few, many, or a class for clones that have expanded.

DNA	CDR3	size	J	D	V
TGTGCCACCGGGAGGGCGGGCTACGAGCAGTACTTC	CATGRAGYEQYF	many	TRBJ2-7	TRBD2	TRBV6-1
TGTGCCACCTGGGACGTCTCTAACTATGGCTACACCTTC	CATWDVSNYGYTF	NA	TRBJ1-2	NA	TRBV10-3
TGTGCCATCAAGGGGCAGAACACAGATACGCAGTATTTT	CAIKGQNTDTQYF	few	TRBJ2-3	NA	TRBV6-6
TGCAGCGATAAACAGGGGGCGGGTGAGCAGTTCTTC	CSDKQGAGEQFF	few	TRBJ2-1	TRBD1	TRBV29-1
TGTGCCAGCAGGCTGGGACAGGCTAGGGAGACCCAGTACTTC	CASRLGQARETQYF	many	TRBJ2-5	TRBD1	TRBV12-3/TRBV12-4
TGTGCCAGCAGCTTAGATCAGAACAGGGGGCCTACCGGGGAGCTGTTTTTT	CASSLDQNRGPTGELFF	many	TRBJ2-2	TRBD1	TRBV11-2
TGCAGTGCTAGGAAACTAGCGGGAGTCGTGTTGAACGAGCAGTACTTC	CSARKLAGVVLNEQYF	few	TRBJ2-7	TRBD2	TRBV20-1
TGTGCCAGTAGTCGGGGGGAGCCCCAAGAGACCCAGTACTTC	CASSRGEPQETQYF	NA	TRBJ2-5	TRBD2	TRBV19
TGTGCCAGCAGTCCTAAACTTAGGCCCCGTACAGATACGCAGTATTTT	CASSPKLRPRTDTQYF	many	TRBJ2-3	NA	TRBV28
TGTGCCAGCAGCCGGACTAGCGGTACACAAGAGACCCAGTACTTC	CASSRTSGTQETQYF	few	TRBJ2-5	TRBD2	TRBV4-2
TGCGCCAGCAGCTTGCGGCTAGCGGGGGGCAATGAGCAGTTCTTC	CASSLRLAGGNEQFF	few	TRBJ2-1	TRBD2	TRBV5-1
TGTGCCAGCAGTTACTCGCCCTTGGGACTCAGGGTGGGCACTGAAGCTTTCTTT	CASSYSPLGLRVGTEAFF	many	TRBJ1-1	NA	TRBV6-5
TGTGCCACCCCGAATGGGTTTTACACAGATACGCAGTATTTT	CATPNGFYTDTQYF	few	TRBJ2-3	NA	TRBV7-2
TGCGCCAGCAGCTGGGAAACTAGTTCTGAGCAGTTCTTC	CASSWETSSEQFF	many	TRBJ2-1	NA	TRBV5-1
TGCAGTGCTAGTTTGGGGCCGGGGTCCTACAATGAGCAGTTCTTC	CSASLGPGSYNEQFF	many	TRBJ2-1	NA	TRBV20-1
TGTGCCAGCAGTGACTTTGTCATCTCCTACGAGCAGTACTTC	CASSDFVISYEQYF	many	TRBJ2-7	NA	TRBV2
TGTGCCAGCAGCTTGGGGGACAGCCCTAATTTACCCCTCCACTTT	CASSLGDSPNLPLHF	NA	TRBJ1-6	TRBD1	TRBV5-5
TGCAGTGCTAGGAGGGGCCCGGCCGGGGAGCTGTTTTTT	CSARRGPAGELFF	few	TRBJ2-2	NA	TRBV20-1
TGTGCCAGCAGTGAAGGGATTAGCACAGATACGCAGTATTTT	CASSEGISTDTQYF	few	TRBJ2-3	NA	TRBV2
TGTGCCAGCAGCTCCCCCTGGCGGGACAGTCAAGAGACCCAGTACTTC	CASSSPWRDSQETQYF	few	TRBJ2-5	NA	TRBV11-1
TGTGCCACACTAGCGGGGAACGGAAATACGCAGTATTTT	CATLAGNGNTQYF	few	TRBJ2-3	TRBD2	TRBV6-6
TGTGCCAGCAGTTTGTGGCAGACTGACTATGGCTACACCTTC	CASSLWQTDYGYTF	many	TRBJ1-2	NA	TRBV12-3/TRBV12-4
TGCAGTGCTAGAAGACACCAAGACAATTCACCCCTCCACTTT	CSARRHQDNSPLHF	NA	TRBJ1-6	NA	TRBV20-1
TGCAGTGCAGCGTCCGGGACAGGGGGCAGGAATGAGCAGTTCTTC	CSAASGTGGRNEQFF	NA	TRBJ2-1	TRBD1	TRBV20-1
TGTGCCACCAGCAGATACCTTAGCGGGGAAAGGGAGACCCAGTACTTC	CATSRYLSGERETQYF	many	TRBJ2-5	TRBD2	TRBV15
TGTGCCAGCACCTACCGGCCTAGCGGGAGCATTATAAGCTGGACAGATACGCAGTATTTT	CASTYRPSGSIISWTDTQYF	few	TRBJ2-3	TRBD2	TRBV6-7
TGTGCCAGCAGTGGCCCTTTCGCAGATACGCAGTATTTT	CASSGPFADTQYF	many	TRBJ2-3	NA	TRBV25-1
TGTGCCAGCAGCAAATCTAGGAGCGGTGAGGATGAGCAGTTCTTC	CASSKSRSGEDEQFF	many	TRBJ2-1	NA	TRBV21-1
TGTGCCAGCAGCGCATCCGCCGGGGAGACCCAGTACTTC	CASSASAGETQYF	NA	TRBJ2-5	NA	TRBV9
TGCGCCAGCAAAGGGACAGCCGATACAGCGGGCTATAATTCACCCCTCCACTTT	CASKGTADTAGYNSPLHF	many	TRBJ1-6	TRBD1	TRBV4-1
TGCAGCGTTGAAGATCAAGGGGGCAGGACCCAGTACTTC	CSVEDQGGRTQYF	many	TRBJ2-5	TRBD1	TRBV29-1
TGTGCCAGCAGCATAGCGGGAGGGCCAATCAATGAGCAGTTCTTC	CASSIAGGPINEQFF	many	TRBJ2-1	TRBD2	TRBV7-6
TGTGCCAGCAGCCAGACGACGGAGGGTGAGCAGTTCTTC	CASSQTTEGEQFF	many	TRBJ2-1	NA	TRBV7-3
TGTGCCAGCAGCTACGGACGTGGCACTGAAGCTTTCTTT	CASSYGRGTEAFF	few	TRBJ1-1	NA	TRBV28
TGCGCCAGCAGAGATGGACTGGACCTATCGAACACTGAAGCTTTCTTT	CASRDGLDLSNTEAFF	many	TRBJ1-1	NA	TRBV5-1
TGTGCAAGTCGCTTAGCGCTTCAGGACAGGGTCCCCTCGGCGTACAATGAGCAGTTCTTC	CASRLALQDRVPSAYNEQFF	NA	TRBJ2-1	NA	TRBV12-2
TGCAGTGCTGCGGACACTTCTGGGGCCAACGTCCTGACTTTC	CSAADTSGANVLTF	many	TRBJ2-6	NA	TRBV20-1
TGTGCCACCAGTGATTCGGGCAGGCATGAAGCTTTCTTT	CATSDSGRHEAFF	NA	TRBJ1-1	NA	TRBV24-1
TGCAGTGCTAGAGCCCCCCGGCGGGGTAACAATGAGCAGTTCTTC	CSARAPRRGNNEQFF	many	TRBJ2-1	NA	TRBV20-1
TGTGCCAGCAGCTTAGGCCCTAGGGGGACTAGCGGGAGTTTAAATGAGCAGTTCTTC	CASSLGPRGTSGSLNEQFF	few	TRBJ2-1	TRBD2	TRBV11-1
TGCAGCGGCGGACCCCGGGGAGGGCAAGAGACCCAGTACTTC	CSGGPRGGQETQYF	NA	TRBJ2-5	TRBD2	TRBV29-1
TGTGCCAGCAGCTGGGTAGCGGGAGCCGAGCAGTACTTC	CASSWVAGAEQYF	many	TRBJ2-7	TRBD2	TRBV7-2
TGTGCCAGCAGCTTGACCTCGGGGGTCACGGTCTCACCCCTCCACTTT	CASSLTSGVTVSPLHF	NA	TRBJ1-6	NA	TRBV5-6
TGTGCCACCAGTGATCCCCCCTCCGGGGGCGGCACAGATACGCAGTATTTT	CATSDPPSGGGTDTQYF	many	TRBJ2-3	NA	TRBV24-1
TGTGCCAGCAGCCTCGGACTAGCAGGCTACAATGAGCAGTTCTTC	CASSLGLAGYNEQFF	many	TRBJ2-1	TRBD2	TRBV6-1
TGTGCCAGCAGCACGGGGGGGAGCGGGAGTTGGAACAATGAGCAGTTCTTC	CASSTGGSGSWNNEQFF	NA	TRBJ2-1	TRBD2	TRBV28